This T cell receptor (beta chain) was documented in a study of T cells expressing NK-cell markers. Study details: The TCR beta repertoires were obtained from sorted CD3+CD56+NKG2C+, CD3+CD56+NKG2C- and CD3+CD56-NKG2C+ T cells. The sequencing cohort of eight donors included seven HCMV-seropositive individuals and one seronegative individual.

One entry per CDR3 protein, without DNA, is what TCRdb gives after re-calling the 5' RACE reads. There are approximately 380,000 distinct CDR3 sequences in the sample, with roughly 5.5% held by the top ten. Per the germline V gene, CDR1 is SGHAT and CDR2 is FQDESV (reference sequence). There are 14 residues in the CDR3. Sample: blood T cells: a sorted CD56 or NKG2C T cell subset, CD4+ or CD8+ T cells, or bulk PBMC T cells (not recorded which). The TCR sequence derives from a man aged 18 to 69 in good health. This rearrangement joins TRBV11-1 to TRBJ2-5; TCRdb's D call, TRBD1, is unchecked because there is no DNA. CDR3 sequence reads: CASSLGQGIETQYF.